These 2 T cell receptor beta chains originate from one sample sequenced in a study of T cell responses to AZD1222 COVID-19 vaccine (dated by TCRdb to the early 2020s). According to the study, the label for this sample's time point signals: about 28 days (+/-7) after the second vaccine dose. Libraries were prepared through the immunoSEQ multiplex PCR assay. The immuneACCESS repertoire file appears here via TCRdb, limited to in-frame rearrangements. These files lack a portion of the clones; in checked studies, under half of the deficit traces to unresolved V genes, and the cause of the others is not known. The sample has under 95,000 clones on record, about nine tenths of them singletons. In total, the top ten clones hold around 1.5% of the sample. The material sequenced was peripheral blood, taken 28 days after the second AZD1222 dose. The receptors originated from an adult who received the AZD1222 COVID-19 vaccine.

The genes are TRBV18 and TRBJ2-1; D unclear. The germline V and J ends were trimmed by 0 bases and 8 bases, with 8 bases remaining between them. Germline-derived CDR1 and CDR2 are KGHSH and LQKENI. CDR3 length: 13 amino acids. CDR3 coding DNA: TGTGCCAGCTCACCACCTGGTGGCCATGAGCAGTTCTTC. Translation: CASSPPGGHEQFF.

The chain recombines TRBV5-1 with TRBJ1-3; D perhaps matches TRBD1 (5 bases). CDR1 and CDR2 (germline): SGHRS, YFSETQ. CDR3 length: 15 amino acids. The V end lost 5 bases, the J end lost 3 bases, and 15 bases lay between the germline ends. CDR3 sequence reads: CASRQGSGDGNTIYF. The DNA of the CDR3 is TGCGCCAGCAGGCAGGGTTCGGGGGATGGAAACACCATATATTTT.